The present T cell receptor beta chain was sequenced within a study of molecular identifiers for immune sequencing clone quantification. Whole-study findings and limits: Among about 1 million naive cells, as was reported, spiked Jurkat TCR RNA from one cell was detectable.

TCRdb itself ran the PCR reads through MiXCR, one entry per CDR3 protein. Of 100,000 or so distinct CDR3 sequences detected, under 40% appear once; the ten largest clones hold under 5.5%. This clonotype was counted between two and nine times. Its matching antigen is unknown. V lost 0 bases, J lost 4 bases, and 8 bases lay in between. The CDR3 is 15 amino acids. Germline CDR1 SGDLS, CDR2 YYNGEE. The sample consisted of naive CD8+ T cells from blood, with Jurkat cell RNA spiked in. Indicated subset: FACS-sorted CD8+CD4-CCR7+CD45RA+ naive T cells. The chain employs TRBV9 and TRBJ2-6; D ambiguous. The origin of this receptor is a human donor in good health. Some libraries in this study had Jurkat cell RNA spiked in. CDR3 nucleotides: TGTGCCAGCAGCGTAGCGGGTTCGGGGGCCAACGTCCTGACTTTC. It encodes CASSVAGSGANVLTF.